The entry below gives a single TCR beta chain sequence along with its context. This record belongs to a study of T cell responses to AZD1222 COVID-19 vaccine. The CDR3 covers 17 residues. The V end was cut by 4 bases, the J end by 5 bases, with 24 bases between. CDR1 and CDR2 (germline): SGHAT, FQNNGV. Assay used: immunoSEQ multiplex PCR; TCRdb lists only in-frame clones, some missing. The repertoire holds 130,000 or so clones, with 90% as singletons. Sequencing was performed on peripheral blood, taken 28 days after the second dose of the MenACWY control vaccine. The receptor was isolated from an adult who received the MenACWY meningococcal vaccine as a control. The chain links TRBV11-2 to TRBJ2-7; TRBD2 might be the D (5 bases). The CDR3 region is CASSWKEGHNLFNEQYV. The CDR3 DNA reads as TGTGCCAGCAGCTGGAAAGAGGGTCACAATCTTTTCAACGAGCAGTACGTC.